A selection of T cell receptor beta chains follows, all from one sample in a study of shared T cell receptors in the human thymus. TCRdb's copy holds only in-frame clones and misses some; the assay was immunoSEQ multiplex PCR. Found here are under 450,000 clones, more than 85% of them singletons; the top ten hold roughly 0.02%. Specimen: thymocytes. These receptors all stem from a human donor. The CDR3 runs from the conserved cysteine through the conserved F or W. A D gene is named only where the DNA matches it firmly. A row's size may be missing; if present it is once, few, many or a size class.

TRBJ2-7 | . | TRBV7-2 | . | CASSLPGKHEQYF | TGTGCCAGCAGCTTACCCGGGAAACACGAGCAGTACTTC
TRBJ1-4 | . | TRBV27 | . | CASRHRDSGEKLFF | TGTGCCAGCAGGCACCGGGACTCGGGAGAAAAACTGTTTTTT
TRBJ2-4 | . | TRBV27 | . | CASSSPRGAKNIQYF | TGTGCCAGCAGTTCCCCAAGGGGAGCCAAAAACATTCAGTACTTC
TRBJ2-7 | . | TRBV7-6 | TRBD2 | CASSLGIAGDRSYEQYF | TGTGCCAGCAGCTTAGGGATAGCGGGAGACAGGTCCTACGAGCAGTACTTC
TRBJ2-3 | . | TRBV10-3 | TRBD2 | CAISGGGSGPTDTQYF | TGTGCCATCAGTGGGGGGGGGAGTGGTCCCACAGATACGCAGTATTTT
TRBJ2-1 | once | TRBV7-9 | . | CASSQRGDEQFF | TGTGCCAGCAGCCAGAGGGGAGATGAGCAGTTCTTC
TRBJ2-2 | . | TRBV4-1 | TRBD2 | CASIRAGLAGGPNTGELFF | TGCGCCAGCATCCGGGCCGGGCTAGCGGGAGGTCCTAACACCGGGGAGCTGTTTTTT
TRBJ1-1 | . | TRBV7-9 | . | CASSLSPGQHTEAFF | TGTGCCAGCAGCTTAAGCCCGGGACAACACACTGAAGCTTTCTTT
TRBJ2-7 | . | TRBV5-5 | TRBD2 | CASSRGGSTYEQYF | TGTGCCAGCAGCCGCGGGGGTTCTACCTACGAGCAGTACTTC
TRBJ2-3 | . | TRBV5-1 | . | CASSLELMVDTQYF | TGCGCCAGCAGCCTCGAGCTGATGGTCGATACGCAGTATTTT
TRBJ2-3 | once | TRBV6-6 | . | CASSYLGSSTDTQYF | TGTGCCAGCAGTTACCTGGGCTCTAGCACAGATACGCAGTATTTT
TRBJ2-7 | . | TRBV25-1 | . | CATLTALYEQYF | TGTGCCACCTTGACAGCCCTCTACGAGCAGTACTTC
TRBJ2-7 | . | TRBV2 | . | CASSDVQEASYEQYF | TGTGCCAGCAGTGATGTGCAGGAAGCCTCCTACGAGCAGTACTTC
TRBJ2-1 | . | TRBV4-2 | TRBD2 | CASSQEHTPSGNPPHEQFF | TGTGCCAGCAGCCAAGAGCACACGCCTAGCGGGAACCCTCCCCATGAGCAGTTCTTC
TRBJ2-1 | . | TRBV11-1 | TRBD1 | CASSARDRGRAWQFF | TGTGCCAGCAGCGCCCGGGACAGGGGGCGCGCATGGCAGTTCTTC
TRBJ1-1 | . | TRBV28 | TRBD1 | CASSFPGTGGFMNTEAFF | TGTGCCAGCAGTTTTCCCGGGACAGGGGGTTTCATGAACACTGAAGCTTTCTTT
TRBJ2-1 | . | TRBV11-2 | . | CASSLDLEGRPLLPGYEQFF | TGTGCCAGCAGCTTAGATCTGGAGGGGCGACCACTCTTGCCGGGGTATGAGCAGTTCTTC
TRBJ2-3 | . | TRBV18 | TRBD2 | CASAALAGTTDTQYF | TGTGCCAGCGCCGCCCTAGCGGGAACCACAGATACGCAGTATTTT
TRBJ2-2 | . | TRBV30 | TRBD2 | CAWSRRLAGPNTGELFF | TGTGCCTGGAGCAGACGACTAGCAGGACCGAACACCGGGGAGCTGTTTTTT
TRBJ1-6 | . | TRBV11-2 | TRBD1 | CASSRYPPGQSNSPLHF | TGTGCCAGCAGCCGTTACCCCCCGGGACAGAGTAATTCACCCCTCCACTTT
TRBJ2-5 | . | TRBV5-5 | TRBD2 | CASSLAETGGRQETQYF | TGTGCCAGCAGCTTGGCAGAGACGGGAGGAAGGCAAGAGACCCAGTACTTC
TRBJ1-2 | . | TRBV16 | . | CASSQPTPNGPRGKPANYGYTF | TGTGCCAGCAGCCAACCGACTCCAAATGGCCCCCGGGGGAAACCTGCTAACTATGGCTACACCTTC
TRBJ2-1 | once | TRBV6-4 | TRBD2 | CASSDGRASGKNEQFF | TGTGCCAGCAGTGACGGTAGGGCTAGCGGGAAGAATGAGCAGTTCTTC
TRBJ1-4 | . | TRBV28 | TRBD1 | CASSQTGGAFEKLFF | TGTGCCAGCAGTCAGACAGGGGGCGCCTTTGAAAAACTGTTTTTT
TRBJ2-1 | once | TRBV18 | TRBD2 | CASSPRRTGTSGSNEQFF | TGTGCCAGCTCACCACGCAGAACCGGGACTAGCGGGAGCAATGAGCAGTTCTTC
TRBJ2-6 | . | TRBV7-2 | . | CASSLVGRAGANVLTF | TGTGCCAGCAGCTTAGTCGGTAGGGCTGGGGCCAACGTCCTGACTTTC
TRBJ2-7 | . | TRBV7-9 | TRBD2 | CASRTSLAGGPAYEQYF | TGTGCCAGCAGAACGAGCCTAGCGGGAGGGCCCGCGTACGAGCAGTACTTC
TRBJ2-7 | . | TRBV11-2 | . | CASSLDPPKISYEQYF | TGTGCCAGCAGCTTAGATCCCCCTAAGATTTCCTACGAGCAGTACTTC
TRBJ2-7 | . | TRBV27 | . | CATNTPRLARSDEQYF | TGTGCCACTAATACCCCCAGGCTAGCCCGTTCCGACGAGCAGTACTTC
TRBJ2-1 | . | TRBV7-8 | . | CASSLGRGRFNEQFF | TGTGCCAGCAGCTTAGGCAGGGGCCGGTTTAATGAGCAGTTCTTC
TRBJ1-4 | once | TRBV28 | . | CASTGGESTNEKLFF | TGTGCCAGCACCGGAGGGGAATCAACTAATGAAAAACTGTTTTTT